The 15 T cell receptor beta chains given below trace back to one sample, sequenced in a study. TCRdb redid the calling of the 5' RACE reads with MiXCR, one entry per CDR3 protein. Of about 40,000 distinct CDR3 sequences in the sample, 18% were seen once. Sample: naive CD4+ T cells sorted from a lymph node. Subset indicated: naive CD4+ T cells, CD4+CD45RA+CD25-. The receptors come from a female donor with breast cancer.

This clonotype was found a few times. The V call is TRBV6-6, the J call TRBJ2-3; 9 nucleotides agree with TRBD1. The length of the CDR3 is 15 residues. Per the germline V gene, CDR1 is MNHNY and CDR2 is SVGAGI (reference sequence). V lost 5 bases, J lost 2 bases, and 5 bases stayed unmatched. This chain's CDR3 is CASSTGTGFTDTQYF. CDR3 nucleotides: TGTGCCAGCAGTACCGGGACAGGGTTCACAGATACGCAGTATTTT.

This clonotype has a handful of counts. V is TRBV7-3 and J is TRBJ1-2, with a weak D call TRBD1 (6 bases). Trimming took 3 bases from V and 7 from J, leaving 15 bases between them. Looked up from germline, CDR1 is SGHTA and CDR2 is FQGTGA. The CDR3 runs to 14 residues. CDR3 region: CASSLDSRRSGYTF. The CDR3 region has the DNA TGTGCCAGCAGCTTGGACAGCCGGAGGAGTGGCTACACCTTC.

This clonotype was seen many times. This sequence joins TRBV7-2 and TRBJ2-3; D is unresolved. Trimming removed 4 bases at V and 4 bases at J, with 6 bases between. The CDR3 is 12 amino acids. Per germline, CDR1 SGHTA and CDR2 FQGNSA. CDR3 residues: CASSSLPDTQYF. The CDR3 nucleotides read TGTGCCAGCAGCTCCTTGCCAGATACGCAGTATTTT.

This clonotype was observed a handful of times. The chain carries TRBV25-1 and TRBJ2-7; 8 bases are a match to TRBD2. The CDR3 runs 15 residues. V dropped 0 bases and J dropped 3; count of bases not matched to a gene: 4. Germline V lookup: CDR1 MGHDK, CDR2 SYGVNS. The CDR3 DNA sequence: TGTGCCAGCAGTGAATACGGGGCGGGAGGCTACGAGCAGTACTTC. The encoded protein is CASSEYGAGGYEQYF.

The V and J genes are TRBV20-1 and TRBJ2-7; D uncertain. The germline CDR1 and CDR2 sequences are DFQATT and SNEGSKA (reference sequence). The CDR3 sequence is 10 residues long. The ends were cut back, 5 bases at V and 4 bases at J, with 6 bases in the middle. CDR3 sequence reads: CSAYLYEQYF. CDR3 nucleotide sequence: TGCAGTGCTTATCTTTACGAGCAGTACTTC.

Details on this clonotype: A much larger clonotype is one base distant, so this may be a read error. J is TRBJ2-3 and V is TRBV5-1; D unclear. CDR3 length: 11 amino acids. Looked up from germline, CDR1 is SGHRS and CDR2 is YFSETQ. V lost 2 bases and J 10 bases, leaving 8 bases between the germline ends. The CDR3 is CASSLEVPQYF. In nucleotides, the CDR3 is TGCGCCAGCAGCTTAGAGGTCCCGCAGTATTTT.

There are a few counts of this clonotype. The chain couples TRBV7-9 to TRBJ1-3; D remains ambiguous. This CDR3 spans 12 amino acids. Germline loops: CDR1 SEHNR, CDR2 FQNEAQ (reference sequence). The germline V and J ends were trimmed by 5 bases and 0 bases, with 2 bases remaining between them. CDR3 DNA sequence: TGTGCCAGCAGCCTCTCTGGAAACACCATATATTTT. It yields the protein CASSLSGNTIYF.

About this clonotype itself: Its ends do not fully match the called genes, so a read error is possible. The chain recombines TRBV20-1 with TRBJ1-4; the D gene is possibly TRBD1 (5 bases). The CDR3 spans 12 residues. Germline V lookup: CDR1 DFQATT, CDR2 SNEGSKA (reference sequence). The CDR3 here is CSAPALREKLSF. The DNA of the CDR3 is TGCAGTGCTCCGGCCCTCAGGGAAAAACTGTCTTTT.

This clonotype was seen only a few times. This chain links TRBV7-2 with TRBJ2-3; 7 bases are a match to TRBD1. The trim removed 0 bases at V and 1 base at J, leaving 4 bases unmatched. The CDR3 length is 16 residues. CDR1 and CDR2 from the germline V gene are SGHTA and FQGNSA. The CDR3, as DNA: TGTGCCAGCAGCTTAGCAACCGGGACAGGCACAGATACGCAGTATTTT. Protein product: CASSLATGTGTDTQYF.

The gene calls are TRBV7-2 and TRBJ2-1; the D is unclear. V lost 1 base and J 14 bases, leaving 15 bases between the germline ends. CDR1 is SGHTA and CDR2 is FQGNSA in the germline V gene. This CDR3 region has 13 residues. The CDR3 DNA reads TGTGCCAGCAGCTTAGGTCCCCGACATACGGAGTTCTTC. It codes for CASSLGPRHTEFF.

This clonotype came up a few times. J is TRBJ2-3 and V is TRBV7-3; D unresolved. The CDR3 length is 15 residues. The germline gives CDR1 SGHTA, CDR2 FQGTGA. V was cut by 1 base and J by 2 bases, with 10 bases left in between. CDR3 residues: CASSLKGRITDTQYF. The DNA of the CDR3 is TGTGCCAGCAGCTTAAAGGGCAGAATCACAGATACGCAGTATTTT.

The DNA of the CDR3 is TGTGCCAGCAGTTTCAGGGCCCCCGGGGAGCTGTTTTTT. Its translation: CASSFRAPGELFF. The V and J genes are TRBV12-3 or TRBV12-4 and TRBJ2-2, with a possible D match to TRBD1 (5 bases). This CDR3 comprises 13 residues. V lost 3 bases, J lost 6 bases, and 8 bases lay in between.

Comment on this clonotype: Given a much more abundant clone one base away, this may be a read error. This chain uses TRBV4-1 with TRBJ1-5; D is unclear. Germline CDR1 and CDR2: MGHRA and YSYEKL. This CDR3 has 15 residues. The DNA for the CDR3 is TGCGCCAGCAGCCAAGCCCGGGGAAACAATCAGCCCCAGCAGTTT. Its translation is CASSQARGNNQPQQF.

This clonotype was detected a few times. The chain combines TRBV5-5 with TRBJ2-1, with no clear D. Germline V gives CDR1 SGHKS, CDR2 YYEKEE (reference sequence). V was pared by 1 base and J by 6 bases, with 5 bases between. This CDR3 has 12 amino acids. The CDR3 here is CASSLFGNEQFF. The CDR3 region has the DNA TGTGCCAGCAGCTTGTTCGGCAATGAGCAGTTCTTC.

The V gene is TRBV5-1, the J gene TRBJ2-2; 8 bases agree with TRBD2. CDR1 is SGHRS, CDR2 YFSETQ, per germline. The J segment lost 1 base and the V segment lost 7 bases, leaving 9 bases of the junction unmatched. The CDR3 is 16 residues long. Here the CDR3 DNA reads TGCGCCAGCTATCCCCCTAGCGGGCAGAACACCGGGGAGCTGTTTTTT. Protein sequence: CASYPPSGQNTGELFF.